This T cell receptor (beta chain) was captured by sequencing in a study of T cells in Graves' hyperthyroidism and ophthalmopathy. Investigators excluded patients with uncontrolled infection, other autoimmune disease, pregnancy or lactation. Diagnostic assessment was based on clinical symptoms, serum thyroxine and TRAb, thyroid ultrasound and orbital computed tomography. Deletions cut 2 bases from V and 3 bases from J, with 15 bases between. Germline CDR1 is SGHDT and CDR2 is YYEEEE. This CDR3 is built from 16 residues. From RNA transcripts, TCR beta CDR3 regions were amplified. The HTBI set primed first-round TCR CDR3 RT-PCR. TCRdb itself ran the multiplex PCR reads through MiXCR, one entry per CDR3 protein. Of about 500,000 distinct CDR3 sequences in the sample, about 16% were seen once. This clonotype was counted between two and nine times.

The chain carries TRBV5-6 and TRBJ2-1, with D perhaps matching TRBD1 (6 bases). Sequences were obtained from blood. The sequence derives from a woman in her 30s with Graves' ophthalmopathy. The CDR3 DNA reads TGTGCCAGCAGCTTCCCTGGACAGACGAACTACAATGAGCAGTTCTTC. It translates to CASSFPGQTNYNEQFF.